A single sample is the source of the 7 T cell receptor beta chains below, sequenced in a study of blood T cells in healthy people across ages. The authors ran a second PCR of roughly 7 to 11 cycles using a sample-barcoded 5' primer and a J-beta primer mix. Each CDR3 protein gets one entry after TCRdb re-called the 5' RACE reads with MiXCR. The repertoire holds roughly 790,000 distinct CDR3 sequences, with roughly 43% as singletons. The sample taken for sequencing was blood. Source of these receptors: a woman in her sixties in good health.

This clonotype was seen a few times. The chain couples TRBV18 to TRBJ2-7; the D is unclear. In germline, CDR1 is KGHSH, CDR2 LQKENI. V was cut by 0 bases and J by 3 bases, with 9 bases left in between. The CDR3 spans 14 residues. This chain's CDR3 is CASSPPGNNYEQYF. For the CDR3, the DNA is TGTGCCAGCTCACCACCGGGGAACAACTACGAGCAGTACTTC.

This sequence joins TRBV3-1 and TRBJ2-2; D is unresolved. The V gene lost 9 bases and the J gene lost 7 bases, with 9 bases spanning the gap. Per germline, CDR1 LGHDT and CDR2 YNNKEL (reference sequence). The CDR3 consists of 11 residues. The CDR3 spells CASGSRGELFF. The DNA of the CDR3 is TGTGCCAGTGGCTCCCGCGGGGAGCTGTTTTTT.

V usage is TRBV6-5 and J usage is TRBJ2-5; 8 bases line up with TRBD2. The CDR3 has 14 residues. CDR1 and CDR2 from the germline V gene are MNHEY and SVGAGI. V dropped 5 bases and J dropped 2; count of bases not matched to a gene: 4. The DNA of the CDR3 is TGTGCCAGCAGTGGACAGCGGGAGCAAGAGACCCAGTACTTC. It codes for CASSGQREQETQYF.

This chain uses TRBV7-3 with TRBJ2-5, with D perhaps TRBD1 (6 bases). Germline V gives CDR1 SGHTA, CDR2 FQGTGA. V dropped 5 bases and J dropped 2 bases, with 18 bases sitting between them. The length of the CDR3 is 16 residues. In DNA, the CDR3 is TGTGCCAGCAGCGTAGGGTACAGGGAAGGGCAAGAGACCCAGTACTTC. Translation: CASSVGYREGQETQYF.

The rearrangement uses TRBV20-1 and TRBJ2-5, with 7 bases fitting TRBD1. Germline V gene data show CDR1 as DFQATT and CDR2 as SNEGSKA (reference sequence). The ends lost 0 bases at V and 11 bases at J; junction bases unmatched: 15. This CDR3 has 15 residues. The CDR3 loop is CSARDLGTDLNEQYF. DNA of the CDR3: TGCAGTGCTAGAGATCTTGGGACAGACCTTAATGAGCAGTACTTC.

Of note for this clonotype: A single base separates this from a much larger clone, so it may be a read error. V and J are TRBV6-6 and TRBJ2-1; D not certain. The CDR3 is 11 amino acids. Between the trimmed V and J ends, which lost 2 bases and 10 bases, there was a span of 6 bases. Germline V gives CDR1 MNHNY, CDR2 SVGAGI (reference sequence). CDR3 nucleotides: TGTGCCAGCAGTTACCTCAAGGAGCAGTTCTTC. It is translated as CASSYLKEQFF.

In this sample, this clonotype turned up once. The CDR3 protein is CASSQLPFGLGRDQPQHF. The CDR3 bases are TGCGCCAGCAGCCAGCTGCCCTTTGGACTCGGAAGGGATCAGCCCCAGCATTTT. The gene calls are TRBV4-1 and TRBJ1-5, with D unclear. The CDR3 is 18 amino acids. V lost 3 bases to trimming and J lost 5 bases, with 23 bases between them. The germline V gene encodes CDR1 MGHRA and CDR2 YSYEKL.